The entry below describes one T cell receptor (beta chain). Its antigen is unknown. No much larger clonotype is one base removed from it; base qualities were not supplied. The CDR3, cysteine through phenylalanine, is 15 amino acids long. Only the CDR3 DNA stays, 45 bases, in frame from base 1. V trim: 5 bases; J trim: 4 bases; unmatched bases: 5. Looking up the germline V gene yields CDR1 SGHTA and CDR2 FQGNSA. This record comes from a study of blood T cell repertoires in COVID-19 (TCRdb year 2020). Context from the whole study: Collaborator samples came from the United States, Italy and Spain and covered acute and convalescent phases of COVID-19. The material from the prospective study consisted of cDNA or gDNA derived from T cells, B-cell-depleted T cells, or PBMCs. Subjects who had been exposed to COVID-19, were actively infected with it, or had recovered from it provided the deeply sampled blood TCRbeta repertoires that made up the dataset. A freely available public database, intended as a resource for researchers studying the immune response to SARS-CoV-2, is where the repertoires were released. Samples came from the ongoing ImmuneRACE study (first 160 participants) plus 1,254 subjects from 6 global collaborators. A de-identified subject ID, COVID-19 status, age in years and sex were almost always included in the sample metadata. Where available, HLA class I and class II types were taken from metadata supplied by the sample provider and were not determined by assay-based typing.

The research as a whole found: How much clinical and demographic metadata was included differed by source and by participant, and the metadata was provided uncurated.

TCRbeta CDR3 regions were amplified from genomic DNA by means of the immunoSEQ Assay, a bias-controlled multiplex PCR. The published analysis was carried out like this. Nucleated cell counts per sample were estimated from amplification of reference gene primers within the assay. Sequence reads were collapsed and filtered to measure the absolute abundance of every unique TCRbeta CDR3 rearrangement. For each sample, productive Simpson clonality was calculated as the square root of Simpson's diversity index over productive rearrangements. Held by TCRdb, this immuneACCESS table contains in-frame sequences only and omits some clones. Under half of the omission traces to an unresolved V gene where checked; the cause of the rest is unknown. D and trimming come from the DNA, and the V and J calls and clone size come from that table. For this sample there are approximately 170,000 clones; over 80% appear just once. In total, the top ten clones hold roughly 13% of the sample.

Another Seattle source contributed samples from volunteer blood donors who had recovered from COVID-19. Collaborating institutions collected whole blood in K2EDTA tubes following their own protocols. For TCRbeta analysis, collaborators shipped samples as frozen whole blood, isolated PBMCs, or DNA extracted from either of those sample types. In this chain, TRBV7-2 is recombined with TRBJ2-1; the central 10 bases match TRBD1. This receptor was obtained from an older man who had recovered from COVID-19. The sequenced material came from peripheral blood. The nucleotide sequence is TGTGCCAGCAGCACCGGGACAGGGGAATACAATGAGCAGTTCTTC. It encodes CASSTGTGEYNEQFF.